This T cell receptor beta chain comes out of a study of cytomegalovirus exposure and HLA in healthy donors. In regard to this clone: The target antigen is unknown.

Researchers ran the PCR with 60 Vbeta and 13 Jbeta primers. Assay: immunoSEQ multiplex PCR; the TCRdb copy retains only in-frame clones and omits some. The sample carries roughly 180,000 clones, more than 60% recorded once. The CDR3 covers 14 residues. Germline V gene sequence: CDR1 GTSNPN, CDR2 SVGIG (reference sequence). Trimming left V 2 bases short and J 4 bases short, with 11 bases between. The study's findings and limits: When analyzed later, the rates of TCR association showed variation by HLA locus, with DRB1 the most and HLA-C the fewest. Per a later analysis, HLA-associated TCR beta chains showed more clonal expansion than other, equally common TCR beta chains.

The sequencing sample was made of PBMCs. The receptor's source is a woman aged 30 to 39 in good health and CMV-seropositive. The gene calls are TRBV30 and TRBJ1-4; D unresolved. CDR3: CAWSSWGGNEKLFF. The CDR3 nucleotides read TGTGCCTGGAGTTCCTGGGGAGGTAATGAAAAACTGTTTTTT.